The 9 T cell receptor beta chains reported below all come from one sample, sequenced in a study of blood T cells in healthy people across ages. Primed by a sample-barcoded 5' primer and a J-beta primer mix, a second PCR proceeded for about 6 to 11 cycles. TCRdb reprocessed the 5' RACE reads with MiXCR, giving one entry per CDR3 protein. There are fewer than 800,000 distinct CDR3 sequences in the sample; roughly 20% occur only once, and roughly 3.7% lies in the top ten. The sample taken for sequencing was blood. The source of these receptors is a man between 65 and 85 years old in good health.

The rearrangement joins TRBV20-1 to TRBJ2-7, with 10 bases aligning to TRBD2. Germline V CDR1 and CDR2: DFQATT, SNEGSKA (reference sequence). CDR3 length: 14 amino acids. J lost 7 bases, V lost 4 bases, and 10 bases had no gene match. CDR3 bases: TGCAGTGCTACCGGACTAGCGGAGGTTGGGGAGCAGTACTTC. Amino acid sequence: CSATGLAEVGEQYF.

The chain is built from TRBV6-2 or TRBV6-3 and TRBJ2-5; D is undetermined. Germline CDR1 MNHEY, CDR2 SVGEGT. The V end was cut by 7 bases, the J end by 2 bases, with 5 bases between. This CDR3 has 11 residues. CDR3 sequence reads: CASTRQETQYF. As DNA, the CDR3 is TGTGCCAGCACTCGGCAAGAGACCCAGTACTTC.

This clonotype was detected many times. This CDR3 reads CAITLGSGRFYEQYF. The CDR3 DNA is TGTGCCATCACCCTGGGTAGCGGGAGATTTTACGAGCAGTACTTC. This chain links TRBV12-3 or TRBV12-4 with TRBJ2-7; 9 nucleotides agree with TRBD2. This CDR3 is 15 amino acids long. The junction had 14 bases not matched to a gene; V was cut back by 10 bases and J by 4 bases.

The V gene is TRBV29-1, the J gene TRBJ1-1, with 8 bases matching TRBD1. The CDR3 contains 14 residues. From germline, CDR1 is SQVTM and CDR2 ANQGSEA. With 7 bases clipped from V and 1 base from J, the junction kept 8 bases outside the gene matches. CDR3 nucleotides: TGCAGCGCAACGAGACAGGGGACGAACACTGAAGCTTTCTTT. It encodes CSATRQGTNTEAFF.

This clonotype has only a few counts. This sequence joins TRBV7-8 and TRBJ2-3; possible D gene TRBD2, 5 bases. The CDR3 consists of 17 residues. Trimming took 0 bases from V and 0 from J, leaving 13 bases between them. Germline V gene data show CDR1 as SGHVS and CDR2 as FQNEAQ. This CDR3 reads CASSLAVRGSSTDTQYF. DNA of the CDR3: TGTGCCAGCAGCTTAGCGGTGAGAGGGTCTAGCACAGATACGCAGTATTTT.

Remarks on this clonotype: Possible read error: a much larger clone is one base away. The rearrangement joins TRBV7-8 to TRBJ2-3, with D tentatively TRBD2 (5 bases). The CDR3 loop spans 15 amino acids. Germline lookup yields CDR1 SGHVS and CDR2 FQNEAQ. The V and J ends lost 5 bases and 7 bases respectively, with 19 bases between them. The chain's CDR3 is CASSVGGEGINTQYF. CDR3 DNA: TGTGCCAGCAGCGTCGGAGGAGAGGGAATTAATACGCAGTATTTT.

The chain employs TRBV20-1 and TRBJ2-5; 8 nucleotides line up with TRBD1. Germline assignment: CDR1 DFQATT and CDR2 SNEGSKA (reference sequence). This CDR3 comprises 13 residues. With V trimmed by 7 bases and J by 1 base, 5 bases remained unmatched. The CDR3 here is CSVEDRVQETQYF. CDR3 DNA: TGCAGTGTCGAGGACAGGGTCCAAGAGACCCAGTACTTC.

This chain joins TRBV15 and TRBJ2-5, with a possible D match to TRBD1 (6 bases). Trimming removed 0 bases from V and 1 base from J, with 9 bases in between. Looked up from germline, CDR1 is LNHNV and CDR2 is YYDKDF (reference sequence). The length of the CDR3 is 15 residues. The CDR3 loop reads CATSRDRGSQETQYF. The CDR3 nucleotides read TGTGCCACCAGCAGAGATAGGGGGTCCCAAGAGACCCAGTACTTC.

The rearrangement links TRBV4-3 to TRBJ2-1; D remains ambiguous. Germline CDR1 is LGHNA and CDR2 is YSLEER. V was trimmed by 5 bases and J by 7 bases, leaving 21 bases between them. The CDR3 runs 16 residues. The CDR3 loop is CASSYWADDLNNEQFF. CDR3 nucleotides: TGCGCCAGCAGCTACTGGGCGGATGACCTTAATAATGAGCAGTTCTTC.